These T cell receptor beta chains were read from a single sample in a study of blood T cell repertoires in COVID-19. Assay used: immunoSEQ multiplex PCR; TCRdb lists only in-frame clones, some missing. There are roughly 500,000 clones in the sample; roughly nine tenths occur only once, and about 0.91% lies in the top ten. Material for sequencing was peripheral blood. The receptors originated from a man in his late teens or twenties with COVID-19, enrolled during active disease. CDR3s include the opening cysteine and the closing phenylalanine or tryptophan. D genes are given only for firm matches. Part of the rows lack a size; the others show once, few, many or a class for expanded clones.

V: TRBV7-2; size: -; J: TRBJ2-7; D: TRBD2; CDR3: CASSLARTSGGPQEQQYF; DNA: TGTGCCAGCAGCTTAGCAAGGACTAGCGGGGGCCCCCAGGAGCAGCAGTACTTC
V: TRBV5-1; size: -; J: TRBJ2-7; D: -; CDR3: CASSLDPLASYEQYF; DNA: TGCGCCAGCAGCTTGGACCCCCTGGCCTCCTACGAGCAGTACTTC
V: TRBV19; size: -; J: TRBJ2-2; D: -; CDR3: CASSPTNYRADTGELFF; DNA: TGTGCCAGTAGTCCGACTAATTACAGGGCGGACACCGGGGAGCTGTTTTTT
V: TRBV24-1; size: once; J: TRBJ2-5; D: TRBD2; CDR3: CATSAGLAALEETQYF; DNA: TGTGCCACCAGTGCCGGTCTAGCGGCCTTAGAAGAGACCCAGTACTTC
V: TRBV19; size: -; J: TRBJ1-5; D: TRBD1; CDR3: CASSGQGSNQPQHF; DNA: TGTGCCAGTAGCGGACAGGGAAGCAATCAGCCCCAGCATTTT
V: TRBV19; size: -; J: TRBJ2-1; D: TRBD2; CDR3: CASSSGRALGYEQFF; DNA: TGTGCCAGTAGTAGCGGGAGGGCTCTGGGCTATGAGCAGTTCTTC
V: TRBV13; size: -; J: TRBJ1-1; D: TRBD1; CDR3: CASSAGGQGLRAEAFF; DNA: TGTGCCAGCAGCGCCGGGGGACAGGGGTTAAGGGCTGAAGCTTTCTTT
V: TRBV19; size: -; J: TRBJ2-2; D: TRBD1; CDR3: CASDRANTGELFF; DNA: TGTGCCAGCGACAGGGCCAACACCGGGGAGCTGTTTTTT
V: TRBV29-1; size: -; J: TRBJ2-2; D: TRBD2; CDR3: CSAAGLAGLNTGELFF; DNA: TGCAGCGCAGCGGGACTAGCGGGTTTGAACACCGGGGAGCTGTTTTTT
V: TRBV7-2; size: -; J: TRBJ2-2; D: -; CDR3: CASSSYRTGELFF; DNA: TGTGCCAGCAGCTCATACAGGACCGGGGAGCTGTTTTTT
V: TRBV12-3/TRBV12-4; size: -; J: TRBJ1-4; D: TRBD1; CDR3: CASSLIEGAKLFF; DNA: TGTGCCAGCAGTTTGATAGAGGGGGCAAAACTGTTTTTT
V: TRBV12-3/TRBV12-4; size: -; J: TRBJ1-2; D: TRBD1; CDR3: CASSEGGSYGYTF; DNA: TGTGCCAGCAGTGAAGGGGGCAGCTATGGCTACACCTTC
V: TRBV19; size: -; J: TRBJ1-5; D: -; CDR3: CASYQRGGNQPQHF; DNA: TGTGCCAGCTACCAGAGGGGGGGAAATCAGCCCCAGCATTTT
V: TRBV4-1; size: -; J: TRBJ2-1; D: TRBD2; CDR3: CASSHGTSGGANEQFF; DNA: TGCGCCAGCAGCCATGGGACTAGCGGGGGGGCCAATGAGCAGTTCTTC
V: TRBV5-5; size: -; J: TRBJ2-1; D: TRBD2; CDR3: CASSPGLAGEIRNEQFF; DNA: TGTGCCAGCAGCCCGGGACTAGCGGGAGAAATTAGAAATGAGCAGTTCTTC
V: TRBV7-8; size: few; J: TRBJ2-5; D: -; CDR3: CASSPQGGRGETQYF; DNA: TGTGCCAGCAGCCCCCAGGGGGGCAGAGGGGAGACCCAGTACTTC
V: TRBV15; size: -; J: TRBJ2-1; D: TRBD1; CDR3: CATSRDPTGSYNEQFF; DNA: TGTGCCACCAGCAGAGATCCGACAGGGAGCTACAATGAGCAGTTCTTC
V: TRBV3-1/TRBV3-2; size: -; J: TRBJ1-1; D: -; CDR3: CASSQGGLRAFF; DNA: TGTGCCAGCAGCCAAGGGGGCTTACGGGCTTTCTTT
V: TRBV6-5; size: once; J: TRBJ2-1; D: -; CDR3: CASSPRVAYNEQFF; DNA: TGTGCCAGCAGTCCCAGGGTTGCCTACAATGAGCAGTTCTTC
V: TRBV27; size: -; J: TRBJ1-5; D: TRBD1; CDR3: CASSLGQGAHSNQPQHF; DNA: TGTGCCAGCAGTTTGGGACAGGGGGCTCACAGCAATCAGCCCCAGCATTTT